This TCR beta chain was found in a study of spatial heterogeneity in lung cancer. Study-level information: Alpha-chain sequences were consistently detected less often than beta-chain sequences. As counted in raw reads, each unique TCR and UMI combination appeared more than ten times on average.

Germline loops: CDR1 LNHDA, CDR2 SQIVND (reference sequence). Trimming stripped 8 bases from V and 0 bases from J, with 11 bases between. The CDR3 runs 14 residues. Time point here: sample taken at primary tumor resection. The donor group consisted of around 77 patients who had untreated, early-stage non-small cell lung cancer. Unsorted samples of tumor, nontumor lung or frozen PBMC had their whole RNA sequenced. TCRdb re-called the 5' RACE reads with MiXCR, one entry per CDR3 protein. The sample includes 30,000 to 45,000 distinct CDR3 sequences, under 8% seen only once; the top ten take around 29%. This rearrangement joins TRBV19 to TRBJ1-5; unclear D gene. The material sequenced was PBMCs, taken at surgery. This receptor was obtained from a female donor with early-stage non-small cell lung cancer. CDR3 residues: CASLDIYSNQPQHF. The CDR3 nucleotides are TGTGCCAGTCTAGACATTTATAGCAATCAGCCCCAGCATTTT.